The 17 T cell receptor beta chains presented below share a single source sample, sequenced in a study of cytomegalovirus exposure and HLA in healthy donors. Primers for the PCR totalled 60 Vbeta and 13 Jbeta. Sequenced by immunoSEQ multiplex PCR; TCRdb stores in-frame clones only, minus some. This sample has some 120,000 clones; approximately 80% occur once, and the top ten carry roughly 3%. Specimen: PBMCs. These receptors originate from a woman younger than 35 in good health and CMV-seropositive.

This chain joins TRBV28 and TRBJ2-5; D not resolved. The CDR3 is made up of 13 amino acids. Trimming took off 6 bases at V and 2 bases at J, with 10 bases between the two ends. Germline V gene data show CDR1 as MDHEN and CDR2 as SYDVKM. CDR3 amino acids: CASRKYFQETQYF. In DNA, the CDR3 is TGTGCCAGCAGGAAATACTTTCAAGAGACCCAGTACTTC. The full variable domain, with the rest looked up from reference TRBV28 and TRBJ2-5, is DVKVTQSSRYLVKRTGEKVFLECVQDMDHENMFWYRQDPGLGLRLIYFSYDVKMKEKGDIPEGYSVSREKKERFSLILESASTNQTSMYLCASRKYFQETQYFGPGTRLLVL.

The chain has TRBV7-2 and TRBJ2-7, with TRBD2 identical over 15 bases. From germline, CDR1 is SGHTA and CDR2 FQGNSA. The CDR3 has 13 residues. J lost 12 bases, V lost 5 bases, and 5 bases had no gene match. In nucleotides, the CDR3 is TGTGCCAGCAGCCGTGGACTAGCGGGGGGGCCGTACTTC. It specifies CASSRGLAGGPYF. Full variable domain (rest looked up from reference TRBV7-2 and TRBJ2-7): GAGVSQSPSNKVTEKGKDVELRCDPISGHTALYWYRQSLGQGLEFLIYFQGNSAPDKSGLPSDRFSAERTGGSVSTLTIQRTQQEDSAVYLCASSRGLAGGPYFGPGTRLTVT.

This chain joins TRBV6-5 and TRBJ2-5; 10 bases map to TRBD2. This CDR3 has 15 residues. V lost 4 bases to trimming and J lost 5 bases; unmatched junction nucleotides: 7. The germline gives CDR1 MNHEY, CDR2 SVGAGI. The CDR3: CASSSSGGPRETQYF. The CDR3 DNA follows: TGTGCCAGCAGTTCTAGCGGGGGCCCCAGGGAGACCCAGTACTTC.

V is TRBV30 and J is TRBJ2-5, with D possibly matching TRBD1 (5 bases). Germline loops: CDR1 GTSNPN, CDR2 SVGIG (reference sequence). The CDR3 is made up of 14 amino acids. Deletions cut 1 base from V and 1 base from J, with 10 bases between. CDR3 bases: TGTGCCTGGAGTGCGAAGACAGTCCAAGAGACCCAGTACTTC. Its protein product is CAWSAKTVQETQYF.

The chain carries TRBV9 and TRBJ2-3; 8 bases are shared with TRBD2. With 0 bases clipped from V and 1 base from J, the junction kept 10 bases outside the gene matches. The CDR3 is 18 residues long. The germline gives CDR1 SGDLS, CDR2 YYNGEE. The DNA for the CDR3 is TGTGCCAGCAGCGTAGAGGGAAGCGGGGGTCATGGCACAGATACGCAGTATTTT. This encodes CASSVEGSGGHGTDTQYF.

Note on this clone: Germline and junction disagree at one end, which may indicate a read error. The genes are TRBV7-9 and TRBJ2-1, with a tentative D call TRBD1 (5 bases). Per the germline V gene, CDR1 is SEHNR and CDR2 is FQNEAQ (reference sequence). This CDR3 is 16 amino acids long. The CDR3 DNA reads as TGTTCCAGCAGCTGGGGCCAACTGAGCTCCTACAATGAGCAGTTCTTC. It translates to CSSSWGQLSSYNEQFF.

Here the CDR3 DNA reads TGTGCCAGCAGCTTAGCTGGAAGGGGCGGGGGGGCCTGGGAGCAGTACTTC. This translates into CASSLAGRGGGAWEQYF. The chain employs TRBV7-9 and TRBJ2-7; 9 positions agree with TRBD2. This CDR3 is 17 amino acids long. Germline CDR1 is SEHNR and CDR2 is FQNEAQ (reference sequence). Trimming took 0 bases from V and 7 from J; bases not matched to a gene: 13.

The J gene is TRBJ1-1, the V gene TRBV5-5; D gene ambiguous. This CDR3 spans 13 amino acids. Germline V gene sequence: CDR1 SGHKS, CDR2 YYEKEE (reference sequence). Deletions cut 0 bases from V and 4 bases from J, with 7 bases between. The CDR3 DNA reads TGTGCCAGCAGCTTGGGCAGGCGCACTGAAGCTTTCTTT. The encoded protein is CASSLGRRTEAFF.

This chain uses TRBV4-1 with TRBJ2-2; TRBD2 might be the D (5 bases). CDR3 length: 14 amino acids. In germline, CDR1 is MGHRA, CDR2 YSYEKL. V was shortened by 4 bases and J by 6 bases, with 12 bases between the two germline ends. In DNA form, the CDR3 reads TGCGCCAGCAGCCTCGACCACGGGGCCGGGGAGCTGTTTTTT. Translated: CASSLDHGAGELFF.

This sequence joins TRBV14 and TRBJ2-1, with TRBD1 as a possible D gene (6 bases). Germline assignment: CDR1 SGHDN and CDR2 FVKESK. This CDR3 spans 16 amino acids. Trimming took 1 base from V and 7 from J, leaving 17 bases between them. In DNA form, the CDR3 reads TGTGCCAGCAGCCAAGCTGTCGGCAGGGGATCGAATGAGCAGTTCTTC. It translates to CASSQAVGRGSNEQFF. The full variable domain, rest sourced from reference TRBV14 and TRBJ2-1, is EAGVTQFPSHSVIEKGQTVTLRCDPISGHDNLYWYRRVMGKEIKFLLHFVKESKQDESGMPNNRFLAERTGGTYSTLKVQPAELEDSGVYFCASSQAVGRGSNEQFFGPGTRLTVL.

The rearrangement uses TRBV2 and TRBJ2-1; possibly TRBD2 for D (7 bases). V was trimmed by 7 bases and J by 6 bases, leaving 13 bases between them. There are 13 residues in the CDR3. Germline V gives CDR1 SNHLY, CDR2 FYNNEI. CDR3 region: CASKGGAGNEQFF. The CDR3 coding sequence is TGTGCCAGCAAGGGGGGGGCCGGCAATGAGCAGTTCTTC.

The CDR3 DNA reads TGTGCCAGTAGTATTCGGGACACAGATACGCAGTATTTT. This codes for CASSIRDTDTQYF. The genes are TRBV19 and TRBJ2-3, with a tentative D call TRBD2 (5 bases). In germline, CDR1 is LNHDA, CDR2 SQIVND (reference sequence). V gave up 3 bases and J gave up 2 bases, with 6 bases separating them. The CDR3 is 13 residues long.

The J gene is TRBJ2-5, the V gene TRBV11-1; possibly TRBD1 for D (5 bases). Per germline, CDR1 SGHAT and CDR2 FQDESV (reference sequence). Between the trimmed V and J ends, which lost 1 base and 3 bases, there was a span of 15 bases. CDR3 length: 16 amino acids. CDR3 bases: TGTGCCAGCAGCTTAGTTGTGGGGCCTGGGGAAGAGACCCAGTACTTC. It yields the protein CASSLVVGPGEETQYF.

V and J are TRBV7-9 and TRBJ2-7; D uncertain. Germline V CDR1 and CDR2: SEHNR, FQNEAQ (reference sequence). CDR3 size: 14 residues. The V end was cut by 3 bases, the J end by 2 bases, with 11 bases between. Here the CDR3 reads CASSFGPATYEQYF. Here the CDR3 DNA reads TGTGCCAGCAGCTTTGGGCCGGCGACCTACGAGCAGTACTTC.

The table lists this clone with a count of one. The chain couples TRBV7-8 to TRBJ1-1; no firm D call. Trimming removed 2 bases from V and 0 bases from J, with 22 bases in between. The CDR3 totals 19 residues. Germline values: CDR1 SGHVS, CDR2 FQNEAQ. DNA of the CDR3: TGTGCCAGCAGCTTATGGCCTATTCTTACAGATTCATTGAACACTGAAGCTTTCTTT. Translating it yields CASSLWPILTDSLNTEAFF.

The chain employs TRBV7-8 and TRBJ2-5; tentative D call: TRBD2 (6 bases). V was clipped by 5 bases and J by 2 bases, with 12 bases between them. CDR1 SGHVS and CDR2 FQNEAQ come from the germline V gene. This CDR3 is 14 amino acids long. CDR3 nucleotide sequence: TGTGCCAGCAGCATCAATGCGGGGCAAGAGACCCAGTACTTC. It is translated as CASSINAGQETQYF.

J is TRBJ2-2 and V is TRBV29-1; 8 nucleotides line up with TRBD2. V shed 6 bases, J shed 1 base, and the junction held 10 bases outside the gene matches. The germline CDR1 and CDR2 sequences are SQVTM and ANQGSEA. The CDR3 loop spans 16 amino acids. The CDR3 reads CSVLPRGGENTGELFF. As DNA, the CDR3 is TGCAGCGTCCTACCTCGGGGGGGGGAGAACACCGGGGAGCTGTTTTTT.